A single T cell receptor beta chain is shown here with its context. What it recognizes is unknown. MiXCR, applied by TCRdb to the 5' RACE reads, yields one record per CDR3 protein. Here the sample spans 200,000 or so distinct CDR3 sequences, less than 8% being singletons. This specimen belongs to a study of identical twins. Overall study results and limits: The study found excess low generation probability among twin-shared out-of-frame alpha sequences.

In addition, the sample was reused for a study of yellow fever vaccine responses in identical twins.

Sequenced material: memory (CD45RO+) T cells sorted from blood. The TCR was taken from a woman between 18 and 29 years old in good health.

The CDR3, as DNA: TGTGCCAGCAGTTTAATAGGACAGGGAAGTCATACGCAGTATTTT. Protein product: CASSLIGQGSHTQYF. The J gene is TRBJ2-3, the V gene TRBV7-9; 8 bases match TRBD1. CDR3 length equals 15 residues. J gave up 7 bases and V 6 bases, and 12 bases lay outside the gene matches. Germline V gene data show CDR1 as SEHNR and CDR2 as FQNEAQ (reference sequence).